One and the same sample provided the 29 T cell receptor beta chains below, sequenced in a study of control samples from healthy donors and cancer patients. The table came from immunoSEQ multiplex PCR; TCRdb's copy has only in-frame clones and leaves some out. The sample records approximately 230,000 clones, around 80% being singletons. Sequenced input: PBMCs. These receptors were obtained from a woman in her sixties with lung cancer.

This chain links TRBV10-3 with TRBJ1-3; the D is unclear. Trimming removed 0 bases at V and 4 bases at J, with 4 bases between. Germline lookup yields CDR1 ENHRY and CDR2 SYGVKD. The CDR3 consists of 13 residues. The CDR3 DNA is TGTGCCATCAGTGAGTCGAGAGGAAACACCATATATTTT. Its translation: CAISESRGNTIYF.

This clone showed up just once. V usage is TRBV24-1 and J usage is TRBJ1-2; D not certain. The CDR3 contains 15 residues. The V gene's germline CDR1 is KGHDR and CDR2 SFDVKD. Trimming pared 4 bases from V and 2 bases from J, leaving 13 bases between. CDR3 sequence (DNA): TGTGCCACCAGTGACTCGGCAGGACCGAACTATGGCTACACCTTC. This sequence encodes CATSDSAGPNYGYTF.

V is TRBV9 and J is TRBJ2-5; the match to TRBD1 covers 9 bases. With V trimmed by 3 bases and J by 5 bases, 11 bases remained unmatched. This CDR3 is 16 amino acids long. Germline V CDR1 and CDR2: SGDLS, YYNGEE. CDR3 region: CASSATQGATGETQYF. CDR3 in DNA: TGTGCCAGCAGCGCCACACAGGGGGCCACGGGGGAGACCCAGTACTTC.

The chain links TRBV12-3 or TRBV12-4 to TRBJ2-1, with D hard to call. V shed 6 bases and J shed 4 bases, with 10 bases lying between them. The CDR3 contains 13 residues. For the CDR3, the DNA is TGTGCCAGCAGCCCTGACATATACAATGAGCAGTTCTTC. Translation: CASSPDIYNEQFF.

The V call is TRBV4-2, the J call TRBJ2-3, with 8 bases identical to TRBD2. The CDR3 has 14 residues. J was trimmed by 3 bases and V by 5 bases; bases with no gene match: 4. In germline, CDR1 is LGHNA, CDR2 YNFKEQ. CDR3 residues: CASSYGRVTDTQYF. CDR3 coding DNA: TGTGCCAGCAGCTACGGGAGGGTGACAGATACGCAGTATTTT.

Note on this clone: The sample has other DNA sequences that encode this CDR3 too. The chain is built from TRBV5-1 and TRBJ2-1, with D unclear. The ends were cut back, 2 bases at V and 10 bases at J, with 7 bases in the middle. This CDR3 spans 11 amino acids. Germline CDR1 reads SGHRS; CDR2 reads YFSETQ. As DNA, the CDR3 is TGCGCCAGCAGCTTTTCAAGGGAGCAGTTCTTC. This translates into CASSFSREQFF.

The chain carries TRBV14 and TRBJ1-3, with D tentatively TRBD1 (5 bases). This CDR3 comprises 16 residues. Germline CDR1 SGHDN, CDR2 FVKESK. Trimming took 4 bases from V and 0 from J, leaving 13 bases between them. The CDR3 is CASSPPGTFSGNTIYF. The CDR3 DNA reads TGTGCCAGCAGCCCCCCAGGGACCTTCTCTGGAAACACCATATATTTT.

This chain connects TRBV7-2 to TRBJ2-7, with D hard to call. With 5 bases removed from V and 3 bases from J, the gap between germline ends came to 11 bases. The CDR3 consists of 13 residues. From germline, CDR1 is SGHTA and CDR2 FQGNSA. The CDR3 sequence is CASSPPALYEQYF. CDR3 nucleotide sequence: TGTGCCAGCAGCCCACCTGCCCTCTACGAGCAGTACTTC.

The rearrangement links TRBV6-1 to TRBJ2-4, with TRBD1 as a possible D gene (6 bases). The V gene lost 1 base and the J gene lost 6 bases, with 13 bases spanning the gap. This CDR3 is 15 amino acids long. The V gene's germline CDR1 is MNHNS and CDR2 SASEGT. CDR3 coding DNA: TGTGCCAGCAGTGAAGGACTCCAGGGGAGAAACATTCAGTACTTC. This codes for CASSEGLQGRNIQYF.

The chain recombines TRBV7-8 with TRBJ2-2, with 10 positions matching TRBD2. The V gene end was trimmed by 5 bases and the J gene end by 6 bases; junction bases not matched to a gene: 6. This CDR3 comprises 15 residues. From germline, CDR1 is SGHVS and CDR2 FQNEAQ. CDR3 in amino acids: CASSRSGGASGELFF. The CDR3 DNA is TGTGCCAGCAGCCGGAGCGGGGGGGCCTCCGGGGAGCTGTTTTTT.

The DNA of the CDR3 is TGCGCCAGCAGCCCCCAGGGGCGGGAGGTCACAGATACGCAGTATTTT. Translation: CASSPQGREVTDTQYF. V usage is TRBV4-1 and J usage is TRBJ2-3, with 8 bases fitting TRBD2. CDR1 is MGHRA, CDR2 YSYEKL, per germline. The CDR3 contains 16 residues. The J segment lost 2 bases and the V segment lost 4 bases, leaving 8 bases of the junction unmatched.

The gene calls are TRBV28 and TRBJ1-2; 9 positions agree with TRBD1. V gave up 8 bases and J gave up 8 bases; unmatched junction bases: 15. This CDR3 region has 15 residues. Per germline, CDR1 MDHEN and CDR2 SYDVKM. CDR3 coding DNA: TGTGCCAGCCGATCCCCGGGACAGGGATCAGAAGGCTACACCTTC. It yields the protein CASRSPGQGSEGYTF.

Notes on this clone: Different DNA sequences within this sample yield the same CDR3. CDR3 in DNA: TGTGCCAGCAGCTGGGGACAGGGGGGTACTGAAGCTTTCTTT. The encoded protein is CASSWGQGGTEAFF. This rearrangement joins TRBV5-6 to TRBJ1-1; 11 bases map to TRBD1. J gave up 5 bases and V 3 bases, and 3 bases lay outside the gene matches. Germline values: CDR1 SGHDT, CDR2 YYEEEE. The length of the CDR3 is 14 residues.

This clone was counted between two and nine times. The chain has TRBV19 and TRBJ1-5, with D tentatively TRBD1 (5 bases). The CDR3 consists of 16 residues. Germline CDR1 reads LNHDA; CDR2 reads SQIVND (reference sequence). Deletions cut 3 bases from V and 2 bases from J, with 14 bases between. CDR3 region: CASSMLGPSGNQPQHF. For the CDR3, the DNA is TGTGCCAGTAGTATGCTGGGGCCGTCGGGCAATCAGCCCCAGCATTTT. The variable domain in full, with the rest retrieved from reference TRBV19 and TRBJ1-5, is DGGITQSPKYLFRKEGQNVTLSCEQNLNHDAMYWYRQDPGQGLRLIYYSQIVNDFQKGDIAEGYSVSREKKESFPLTVTSAQKNPTAFYLCASSMLGPSGNQPQHFGDGTRLSIL.

With regard to this clone: Within the sample, other DNA sequences also encode this same CDR3. The CDR3 DNA follows: TGCGCCAGCAGTAGGACGGTGAACACTGAAGCTTTCTTT. It specifies CASSRTVNTEAFF. The chain combines TRBV5-1 with TRBJ1-1; D is unresolved. The germline gives CDR1 SGHRS, CDR2 YFSETQ. There are 13 residues in the CDR3. Trimming stripped 5 bases from V and 0 bases from J, with 8 bases between.

This chain connects TRBV2 to TRBJ1-6; no definite D call. This CDR3 comprises 14 residues. Trimming pared 4 bases from V and 0 bases from J, leaving 4 bases between. Germline lookup yields CDR1 SNHLY and CDR2 FYNNEI. The CDR3 loop reads CASSGGSYNSPLHF. CDR3 coding DNA: TGTGCCAGCAGTGGGGGCTCCTATAATTCACCCCTCCACTTT.

This clone was detected only once. The CDR3 here is CASSFHLVVAGADTQYF. DNA of the CDR3: TGTGCCAGCAGCTTCCATTTGGTGGTAGCGGGAGCGGATACGCAGTATTTT. This rearrangement joins TRBV5-8 to TRBJ2-3; 9 bases line up with TRBD2. The V gene's germline CDR1 is SGHTS and CDR2 YDEGEE. The CDR3 has 17 amino acids. V was pared by 2 bases and J by 6 bases, with 13 bases of the junction left unmatched.

The chain uses TRBV2 and TRBJ2-2; TRBD2 is a possible D gene (5 bases). The CDR3 totals 14 residues. V lost 8 bases, J lost 0 bases, and 10 bases lay in between. Germline V gives CDR1 SNHLY, CDR2 FYNNEI. The CDR3 nucleotides are TGTGCCAGCTCAACGGGATCGAACACCGGGGAGCTGTTTTTT. It codes for CASSTGSNTGELFF.

In DNA form, the CDR3 reads TGTGCCAGCAGCTCGACTAGCGGATACACAGATACGCAGTATTTT. This gives the protein CASSSTSGYTDTQYF. V usage is TRBV3-1 (or the pseudogene TRBV3-2) and J usage is TRBJ2-3; 9 bases line up with TRBD2. The CDR3 has 15 residues. CDR1 is LGHDT, CDR2 YNNKEL, per germline (reference sequence). V was pared by 5 bases and J by 2 bases, with 5 bases of the junction left unmatched.

This clone was counted between two and nine times. The chain's CDR3 is CASSFSTGTGGEQFF. DNA for the CDR3: TGTGCCAGCAGTTTCTCAACCGGGACAGGTGGTGAGCAGTTCTTC. The chain links TRBV27 to TRBJ2-1, with TRBD1 matching 8 bases. The trim removed 3 bases at V and 9 bases at J, leaving 10 bases unmatched. CDR3 size: 15 residues. The germline V gene has CDR1 MNHEY and CDR2 SMNVEV (reference sequence).

The CDR3 DNA is TGCGCCAGCAGCGAGCGCTCAGGCTCCTACAATGAGCAGTTCTTC. Protein sequence: CASSERSGSYNEQFF. The chain uses TRBV4-1 and TRBJ2-1; D uncertain. The V and J ends lost 5 bases and 0 bases respectively, with 11 bases between them. This CDR3 region has 15 residues. Germline CDR1 reads MGHRA; CDR2 reads YSYEKL.

This chain joins TRBV7-3 and TRBJ2-3; D possibly corresponds to TRBD2 (7 bases). Trimming left V 5 bases short and J 3 bases short, with 18 bases between. Germline loops: CDR1 SGHTA, CDR2 FQGTGA. This CDR3 spans 16 amino acids. The CDR3: CASSVSGAGVTDTQYF. CDR3 sequence (DNA): TGTGCCAGCAGCGTTTCAGGGGCGGGAGTAACAGATACGCAGTATTTT.

The chain recombines TRBV6-1 with TRBJ2-2; unclear D gene. The CDR3 loop spans 15 amino acids. Deletions cut 2 bases from V and 4 bases from J, with 11 bases between. Per germline, CDR1 MNHNS and CDR2 SASEGT. CDR3 residues: CASSETVRSTGELFF. DNA for the CDR3: TGTGCCAGCAGTGAAACGGTGCGTAGCACCGGGGAGCTGTTTTTT.

The chain carries TRBV3-1 (or the pseudogene TRBV3-2) and TRBJ2-7; perhaps TRBD2 as D (6 bases). Trimming took 7 bases from V and 6 from J, leaving 10 bases between them. The CDR3 is 11 residues long. Germline-derived CDR1 and CDR2 are LGHDT and YNNKEL (reference sequence). The CDR3 coding sequence is TGTGCCAGCAATCGGGGGAGCGAGCAGTACTTC. It specifies CASNRGSEQYF.

Here the CDR3 reads CASSSPGGLSLEQYF. CDR3 coding DNA: TGTGCCAGCAGCTCACCTGGGGGCCTCTCTCTCGAGCAGTACTTC. The chain is built from TRBV7-2 and TRBJ2-7, with D possibly being TRBD1 (6 bases). Germline CDR1 SGHTA, CDR2 FQGNSA. This CDR3 has 15 residues. The ends were cut back, 4 bases at V and 6 bases at J, with 19 bases in the middle.

Turning to this clone: Being one base from a much bigger clone, this may be a read error. The chain employs TRBV6-6 and TRBJ1-1; D uncertain. This CDR3 region has 11 residues. Trimming stripped 8 bases from V and 0 bases from J, with 4 bases between. Germline assignment: CDR1 MNHNY and CDR2 SVGAGI (reference sequence). This CDR3 is CASGMNTEAFF. The CDR3 bases are TGTGCCAGCGGAATGAACACTGAAGCTTTCTTT.

The chain has TRBV4-1 and TRBJ2-3, with 12 positions matching TRBD2. Trimming removed 4 bases from V and 1 base from J; junction bases left unmatched: 0. The germline gives CDR1 MGHRA, CDR2 YSYEKL. The CDR3 covers 15 residues. CDR3 nucleotides: TGCGCCAGCAGCCGGACTAGCGGGGGCACAGATACGCAGTATTTT. This codes for CASSRTSGGTDTQYF.

The table lists this clone with a few counts. The chain recombines TRBV27 with TRBJ2-7, with TRBD2 identical over 9 bases. The CDR3 is 15 residues long. Trimming at V came to 6 bases and at J to 1 base, leaving 7 bases not matched to a gene. Germline loops: CDR1 MNHEY, CDR2 SMNVEV (reference sequence). CDR3 region: CASSNIAGDSYEQYF. In DNA form, the CDR3 reads TGTGCCAGCAGCAACATAGCGGGGGATTCCTACGAGCAGTACTTC.

The chain recombines TRBV7-9 with TRBJ2-7; 8 bases are a match to TRBD1. Germline CDR1 and CDR2: SEHNR and FQNEAQ (reference sequence). The CDR3 has 15 residues. V lost 4 bases and J lost 4; bases outside the gene matches: 9. The CDR3 bases are TGTGCCAGCAGCTCAGGGACAGGAGTCGAGTACGAGCAGTACTTC. Translating it yields CASSSGTGVEYEQYF. The full variable domain, with the rest looked up from reference TRBV7-9 and TRBJ2-7, is DTGVSQNPRHKITKRGQNVTFRCDPISEHNRLYWYRQTLGQGPEFLTYFQNEAQLEKSRLLSDRFSAERPKGSFSTLEIQRTEQGDSAMYLCASSSGTGVEYEQYFGPGTRLTVT.